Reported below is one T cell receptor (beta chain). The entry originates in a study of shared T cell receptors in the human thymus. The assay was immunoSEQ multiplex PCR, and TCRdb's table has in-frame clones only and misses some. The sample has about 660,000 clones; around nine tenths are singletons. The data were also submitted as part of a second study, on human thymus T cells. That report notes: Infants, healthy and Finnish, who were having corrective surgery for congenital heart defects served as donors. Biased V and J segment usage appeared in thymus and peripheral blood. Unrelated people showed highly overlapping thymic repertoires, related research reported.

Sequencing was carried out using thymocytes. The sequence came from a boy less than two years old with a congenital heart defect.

The chain's CDR3 is CASSPTPGNGTPYEQYF. CDR3 in DNA: TGTGCCAGCAGCCCGACTCCCGGGAACGGGACACCCTACGAGCAGTACTTC. This chain uses TRBV5-6 with TRBJ2-7, with a tentative D call TRBD1 (6 bases). The germline V gene encodes CDR1 SGHDT and CDR2 YYEEEE. This CDR3 comprises 17 residues. The V end lost 4 bases, the J end lost 2 bases, and 22 bases lay between the germline ends.